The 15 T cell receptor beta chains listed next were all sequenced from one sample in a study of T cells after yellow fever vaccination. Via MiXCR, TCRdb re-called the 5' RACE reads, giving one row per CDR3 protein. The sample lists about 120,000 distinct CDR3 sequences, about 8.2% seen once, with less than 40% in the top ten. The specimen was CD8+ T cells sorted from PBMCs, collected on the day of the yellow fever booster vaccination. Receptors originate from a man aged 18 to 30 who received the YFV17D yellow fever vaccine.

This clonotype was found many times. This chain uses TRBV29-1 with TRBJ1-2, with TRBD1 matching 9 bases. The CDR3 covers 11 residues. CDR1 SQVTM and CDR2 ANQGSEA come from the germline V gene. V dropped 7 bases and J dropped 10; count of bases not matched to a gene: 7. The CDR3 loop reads CSADRDRDYTF. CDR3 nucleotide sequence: TGCAGCGCCGACCGGGACAGGGACTACACCTTC.

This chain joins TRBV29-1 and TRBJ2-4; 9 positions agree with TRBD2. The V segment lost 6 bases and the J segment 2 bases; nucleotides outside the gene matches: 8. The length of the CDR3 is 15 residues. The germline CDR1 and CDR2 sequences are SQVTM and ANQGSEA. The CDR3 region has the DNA TGCAGCGTGCAAGGACTAGCGCGCTCCAAAAACATTCAGTACTTC. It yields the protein CSVQGLARSKNIQYF.

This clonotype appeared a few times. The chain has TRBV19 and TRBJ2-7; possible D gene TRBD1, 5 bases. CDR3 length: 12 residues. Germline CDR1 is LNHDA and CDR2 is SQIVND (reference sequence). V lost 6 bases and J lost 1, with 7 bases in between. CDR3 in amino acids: CASSDSSYEQYF. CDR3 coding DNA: TGTGCCAGTAGCGACAGTTCCTACGAGCAGTACTTC.

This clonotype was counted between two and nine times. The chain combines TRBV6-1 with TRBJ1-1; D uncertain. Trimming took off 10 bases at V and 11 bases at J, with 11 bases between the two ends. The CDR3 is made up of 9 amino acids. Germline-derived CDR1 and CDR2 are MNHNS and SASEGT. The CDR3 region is CATIKRAFF. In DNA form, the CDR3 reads TGTGCCACCATCAAAAGGGCTTTCTTT.

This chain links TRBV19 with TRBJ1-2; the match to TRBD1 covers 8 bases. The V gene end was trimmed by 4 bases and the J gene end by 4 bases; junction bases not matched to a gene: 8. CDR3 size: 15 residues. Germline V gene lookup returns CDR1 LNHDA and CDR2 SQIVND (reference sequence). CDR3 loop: CASSRGQGLSYGYTF. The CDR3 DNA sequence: TGTGCCAGTAGTAGAGGACAGGGACTCTCCTATGGCTACACCTTC.

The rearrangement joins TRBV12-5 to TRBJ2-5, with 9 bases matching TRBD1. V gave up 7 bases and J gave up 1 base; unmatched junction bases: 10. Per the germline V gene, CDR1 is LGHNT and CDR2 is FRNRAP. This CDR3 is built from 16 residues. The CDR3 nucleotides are TGTGCTAGTGCCTCGCCGGGACAGGGTGTCCAAGAGACCCAGTACTTC. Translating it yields CASASPGQGVQETQYF.

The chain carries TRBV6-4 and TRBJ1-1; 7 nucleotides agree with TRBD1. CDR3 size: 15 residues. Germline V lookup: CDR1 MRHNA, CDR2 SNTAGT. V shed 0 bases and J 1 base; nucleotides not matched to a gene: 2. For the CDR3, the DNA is TGTGCCAGCAGTGACTCCGCAGGGGGGAACACTGAAGCTTTCTTT. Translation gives CASSDSAGGNTEAFF.

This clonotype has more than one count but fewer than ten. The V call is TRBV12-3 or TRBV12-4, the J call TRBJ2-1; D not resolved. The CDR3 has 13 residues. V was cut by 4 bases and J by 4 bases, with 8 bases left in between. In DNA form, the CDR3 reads TGTGCCAGCAGTTCTCGGCCATACAATGAGCAGTTCTTC. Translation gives CASSSRPYNEQFF.

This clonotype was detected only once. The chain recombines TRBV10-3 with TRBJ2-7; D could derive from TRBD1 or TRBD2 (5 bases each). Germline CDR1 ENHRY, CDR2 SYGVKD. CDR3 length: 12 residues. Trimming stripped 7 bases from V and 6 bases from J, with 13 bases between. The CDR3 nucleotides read TGTGCCATCAACGAACGGGGCTCCGAGCAGTACTTC. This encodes CAINERGSEQYF.

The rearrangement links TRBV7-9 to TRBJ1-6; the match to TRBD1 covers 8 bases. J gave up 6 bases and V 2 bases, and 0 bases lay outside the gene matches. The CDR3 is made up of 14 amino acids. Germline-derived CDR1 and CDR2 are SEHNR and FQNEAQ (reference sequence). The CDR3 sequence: CASSLQGANSPLHF. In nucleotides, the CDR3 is TGTGCCAGCAGCTTACAGGGGGCTAATTCACCCCTCCACTTT. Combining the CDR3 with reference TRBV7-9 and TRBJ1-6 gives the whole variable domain DTGVSQNPRHKITKRGQNVTFRCDPISEHNRLYWYRQTLGQGPEFLTYFQNEAQLEKSRLLSDRFSAERPKGSFSTLEIQRTEQGDSAMYLCASSLQGANSPLHFGNGTRLTVT.

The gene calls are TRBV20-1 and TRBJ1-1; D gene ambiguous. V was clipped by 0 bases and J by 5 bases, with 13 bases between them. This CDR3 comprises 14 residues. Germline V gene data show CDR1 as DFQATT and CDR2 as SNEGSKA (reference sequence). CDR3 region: CSARDSPGGTEAFF. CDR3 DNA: TGCAGTGCTAGAGATAGCCCTGGTGGGACTGAAGCTTTCTTT.

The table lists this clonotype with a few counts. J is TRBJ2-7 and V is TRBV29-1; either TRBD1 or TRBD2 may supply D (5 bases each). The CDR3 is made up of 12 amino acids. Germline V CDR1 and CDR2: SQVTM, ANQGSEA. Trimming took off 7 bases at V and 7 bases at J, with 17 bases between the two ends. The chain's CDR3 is CSARDGLGEQYF. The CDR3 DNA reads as TGCAGCGCCCGGGACGGCCTCGGGGAGCAGTACTTC.

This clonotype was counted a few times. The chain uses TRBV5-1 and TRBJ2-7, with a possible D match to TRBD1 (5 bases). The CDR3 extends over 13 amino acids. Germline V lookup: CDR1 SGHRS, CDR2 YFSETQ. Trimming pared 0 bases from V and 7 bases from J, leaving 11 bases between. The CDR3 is CASSLGRQLEQYV. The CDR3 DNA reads TGCGCCAGCAGCTTGGGGCGACAGCTTGAGCAGTACGTC.

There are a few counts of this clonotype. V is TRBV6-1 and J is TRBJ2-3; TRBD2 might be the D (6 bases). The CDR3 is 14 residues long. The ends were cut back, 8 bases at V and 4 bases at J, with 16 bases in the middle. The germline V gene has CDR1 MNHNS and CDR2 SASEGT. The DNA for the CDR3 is TGTGCCAGCGCCTCTACGGGGGTCGCAGATACGCAGTATTTT. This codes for CASASTGVADTQYF.

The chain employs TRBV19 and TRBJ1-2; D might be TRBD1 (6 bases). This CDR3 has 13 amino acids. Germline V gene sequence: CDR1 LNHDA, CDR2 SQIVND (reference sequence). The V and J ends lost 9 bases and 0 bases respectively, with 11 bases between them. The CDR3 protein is CASTPGANYGYTF. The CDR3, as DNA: TGTGCCAGCACTCCAGGGGCTAACTATGGCTACACCTTC.